The subject of this entry is one T cell receptor (beta chain). The antigen remains unidentified. The sample comes from a study of T cell responses to AZD1222 COVID-19 vaccine. Some clones are missing from TCRdb's copy, which holds only in-frame ones; the method was immunoSEQ multiplex PCR. The table includes 150,000 to 200,000 clones, around 93% detected once. Study-wide points: The sample set comprised mostly white British donors with more females, and clonal diversity was possibly underestimated. As reported, nearly half of all spike-specific TCRs target variant regions that are unmutated.

This TCR came from an adult who received the MenACWY meningococcal vaccine as a control. The material sequenced was peripheral blood, taken 28 days after the second dose of the MenACWY control vaccine.

CDR3 sequence: CASSFHTKGEKLFF. The CDR3 DNA sequence: TGTGCCAGCAGTTTCCATACCAAAGGTGAAAAACTGTTTTTT. This rearrangement joins TRBV28 to TRBJ1-4; D uncertain. V lost 3 bases, J lost 7 bases, and 12 bases lay in between. The CDR3 is made up of 14 amino acids. Germline CDR1 reads MDHEN; CDR2 reads SYDVKM.